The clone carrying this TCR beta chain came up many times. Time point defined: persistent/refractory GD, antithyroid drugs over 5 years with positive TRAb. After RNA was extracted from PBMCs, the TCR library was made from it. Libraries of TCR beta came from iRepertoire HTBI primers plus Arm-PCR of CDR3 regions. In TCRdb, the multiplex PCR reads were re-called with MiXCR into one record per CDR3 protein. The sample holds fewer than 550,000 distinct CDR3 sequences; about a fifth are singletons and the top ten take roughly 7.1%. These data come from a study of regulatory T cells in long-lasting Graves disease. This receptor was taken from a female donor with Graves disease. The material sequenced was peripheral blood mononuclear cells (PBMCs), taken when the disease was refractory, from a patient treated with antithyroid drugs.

DNA for the CDR3: TGTGCCAGCAGTCCAACTACAGGGTATGCTTCCTACGAGCAGTACTTC. It translates to CASSPTTGYASYEQYF. The V call is TRBV28, the J call TRBJ2-7; D possibly corresponds to TRBD1 (6 bases). CDR3 length: 16 residues. CDR1 is MDHEN, CDR2 SYDVKM, per germline. The ends were cut back, 5 bases at V and 1 base at J, with 18 bases in the middle.